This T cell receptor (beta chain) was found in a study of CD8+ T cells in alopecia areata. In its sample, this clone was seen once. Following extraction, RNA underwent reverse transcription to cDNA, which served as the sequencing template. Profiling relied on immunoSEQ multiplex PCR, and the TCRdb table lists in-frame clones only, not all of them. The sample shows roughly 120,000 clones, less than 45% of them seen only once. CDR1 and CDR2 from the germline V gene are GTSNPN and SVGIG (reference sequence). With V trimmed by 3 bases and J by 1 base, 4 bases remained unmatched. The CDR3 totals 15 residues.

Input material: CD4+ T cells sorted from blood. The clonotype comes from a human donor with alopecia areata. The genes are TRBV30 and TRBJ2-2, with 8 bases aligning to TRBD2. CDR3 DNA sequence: TGTGCCTGGAGATTAACTAGCGGGAACACCGGGGAGCTGTTTTTT. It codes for CAWRLTSGNTGELFF.